A selection of T cell receptor beta chains follows, all from one sample in a study of vaccination effects on CD4 cells after COVID-19. Clones were read by immunoSEQ multiplex PCR, and TCRdb kept only the in-frame ones, dropping some. The repertoire holds some 30,000 clones, with roughly 80% as singletons. For these receptors, no antigen is known. Sequences were derived from CD4+ T cells from PBMCs cultured with SARS-CoV-2 spike peptides, sampled after COVID-19 vaccination. All receptors derive from a human donor who received a COVID-19 vaccine. Some clones in this sample may be carry-over from other donors' samples. The CDR3 runs from the conserved cysteine through the conserved F or W. The order of the fields is clone size, J gene, D gene, V gene, CDR3 protein, CDR3 DNA. The D gene is left open where the match is weak. The size entry is marked missing in some rows and otherwise reads once, few, many or a size class.

clone size: NA; J gene: TRBJ2-5; D gene: NA; V gene: TRBV6-5; CDR3 protein: CASSYSSETQYF; CDR3 DNA: TGTGCCAGCAGTTACTCCTCGGAGACCCAGTACTTC
clone size: NA; J gene: TRBJ1-1; D gene: NA; V gene: TRBV7-8; CDR3 protein: CASSLQGLATEAFF; CDR3 DNA: TGTGCCAGCAGCTTACAGGGCTTAGCCACTGAAGCTTTCTTT
clone size: once; J gene: TRBJ2-2; D gene: NA; V gene: TRBV2; CDR3 protein: CASGTTNTGELFF; CDR3 DNA: TGTGCCAGCGGGACGACGAACACCGGGGAGCTGTTTTTT
clone size: few; J gene: TRBJ1-6; D gene: NA; V gene: TRBV18; CDR3 protein: CASSPAQYNSPLHF; CDR3 DNA: TGTGCCAGCTCACCGGCACAGTATAATTCACCCCTCCACTTT
clone size: NA; J gene: TRBJ2-1; D gene: NA; V gene: TRBV9; CDR3 protein: CASSGEGASYNEQFF; CDR3 DNA: TGTGCCAGCAGCGGGGAGGGGGCTTCCTACAATGAGCAGTTCTTC
clone size: NA; J gene: TRBJ1-1; D gene: NA; V gene: TRBV10-3; CDR3 protein: CAISELEGSEAFF; CDR3 DNA: TGTGCCATCAGTGAGTTGGAGGGCTCTGAAGCTTTCTTT
clone size: few; J gene: TRBJ1-2; D gene: NA; V gene: TRBV5-4; CDR3 protein: CASSRDNYGYTF; CDR3 DNA: TGTGCCAGCAGCCGGGACAACTATGGCTACACCTTC
clone size: NA; J gene: TRBJ1-6; D gene: TRBD1; V gene: TRBV6-6; CDR3 protein: CASSRTGANTSPLHF; CDR3 DNA: TGTGCCAGCAGTAGAACAGGGGCTAATACTTCACCCCTCCACTTT
clone size: NA; J gene: TRBJ1-1; D gene: NA; V gene: TRBV14; CDR3 protein: CASSQVTVITEAFF; CDR3 DNA: TGTGCCAGCAGCCAAGTGACTGTGATCACTGAAGCTTTCTTT
clone size: NA; J gene: TRBJ1-2; D gene: NA; V gene: TRBV2; CDR3 protein: CASSVSRGPNYGYTF; CDR3 DNA: TGTGCCAGCAGTGTCAGTAGGGGACCTAACTATGGCTACACCTTC
clone size: NA; J gene: TRBJ2-5; D gene: NA; V gene: TRBV5-1; CDR3 protein: CASSFDSQETQYF; CDR3 DNA: TGCGCCAGCAGCTTTGACAGTCAAGAGACCCAGTACTTC
clone size: NA; J gene: TRBJ1-2; D gene: NA; V gene: TRBV6-2/TRBV6-3; CDR3 protein: CASSFSDYGYTF; CDR3 DNA: TGTGCCAGCAGTTTCTCAGACTATGGCTACACCTTC
clone size: NA; J gene: TRBJ2-5; D gene: NA; V gene: TRBV7-9; CDR3 protein: CASSGDQGGQYF; CDR3 DNA: TGTGCCAGCAGCGGGGATCAAGGTGGCCAGTACTTC
clone size: NA; J gene: TRBJ1-4; D gene: NA; V gene: TRBV19; CDR3 protein: CASSREIGSFATNEKLFF; CDR3 DNA: TGTGCCAGTAGCCGCGAGATTGGCTCCTTTGCAACTAATGAAAAACTGTTTTTT
clone size: NA; J gene: TRBJ1-3; D gene: NA; V gene: TRBV27; CDR3 protein: CASSSRTGNTIYF; CDR3 DNA: TGTGCCAGCAGTTCGAGGACTGGAAACACCATATATTTT
clone size: few; J gene: TRBJ1-1; D gene: NA; V gene: TRBV4-1; CDR3 protein: CASSQERGGRAFF; CDR3 DNA: TGCGCCAGCAGCCAAGAACGGGGGGGGAGAGCTTTCTTT
clone size: NA; J gene: TRBJ1-2; D gene: TRBD1; V gene: TRBV2; CDR3 protein: CASGQGDYGYTF; CDR3 DNA: TGTGCCAGCGGGCAGGGGGACTATGGCTACACCTTC
clone size: NA; J gene: TRBJ1-2; D gene: NA; V gene: TRBV6-5; CDR3 protein: CASSYSALGYTF; CDR3 DNA: TGTGCCAGCAGTTACTCGGCCCTAGGCTACACCTTC
clone size: once; J gene: TRBJ1-2; D gene: NA; V gene: TRBV7-2; CDR3 protein: CASSLGTNYGYTF; CDR3 DNA: TGTGCCAGCAGCTTAGGAACTAACTATGGCTACACCTTC
clone size: NA; J gene: TRBJ2-1; D gene: TRBD2; V gene: TRBV6-2/TRBV6-3; CDR3 protein: CASSQAGASTYNEQFF; CDR3 DNA: TGTGCCAGCAGTCAAGCGGGGGCTTCGACCTACAATGAGCAGTTCTTC
clone size: NA; J gene: TRBJ1-1; D gene: NA; V gene: TRBV15; CDR3 protein: CATSRGGGATEAFF; CDR3 DNA: TGTGCCACCAGCAGGGGCGGGGGGGCCACTGAAGCTTTCTTT
clone size: NA; J gene: TRBJ2-1; D gene: TRBD1; V gene: TRBV6-5; CDR3 protein: CASSYSAGGIWNEQFF; CDR3 DNA: TGTGCCAGCAGTTACTCGGCAGGGGGCATTTGGAATGAGCAGTTCTTC
clone size: NA; J gene: TRBJ2-3; D gene: TRBD1; V gene: TRBV6-4; CDR3 protein: CASSRDRSTDTQYF; CDR3 DNA: TGTGCCAGCAGTCGGGACAGAAGCACAGATACGCAGTATTTT
clone size: NA; J gene: TRBJ1-2; D gene: NA; V gene: TRBV5-1; CDR3 protein: CASSLQGVYYGYTF; CDR3 DNA: TGCGCCAGCAGCTTGCAGGGCGTCTACTATGGCTACACCTTC
clone size: NA; J gene: TRBJ2-2; D gene: NA; V gene: TRBV7-2; CDR3 protein: CASSSPANTGELFF; CDR3 DNA: TGTGCCAGCAGCTCGCCCGCGAACACCGGGGAGCTGTTTTTT
clone size: NA; J gene: TRBJ2-5; D gene: TRBD1; V gene: TRBV30; CDR3 protein: CAWSAGTGGVETQYF; CDR3 DNA: TGTGCCTGGAGTGCCGGGACAGGGGGAGTAGAGACCCAGTACTTC